Only one count was recorded for the clone carrying this T cell receptor beta chain. Trimming cost V 6 bases and J 9 bases; bases outside gene matches: 17. Germline V gene sequence: CDR1 LNHDA, CDR2 SQIVND (reference sequence). The CDR3 totals 17 residues. Participant-given clinical history determined each cohort assignment. As processed by the authors: Amplification of reference gene primers provided the estimated nucleated cell counts. Sequencing used immunoSEQ multiplex PCR; TCRdb keeps in-frame clones, though not all of them. That table supplies the V and J calls and clone size; D and trimming were determined from the DNA. Seen here are 130,000 to 150,000 clones, approximately 87% observed once, and the top ten hold about 10%. The sample comes from a study of blood T cell repertoires in COVID-19. Whole-study context: Researchers got acute and convalescent COVID-19 samples from the United States, Italy and Spain. PBMCs, B-cell-depleted T cells, or T cells were the source of the cDNA or gDNA that made up the material.

The specimen was PBMCs or T cells enriched from blood (not recorded which). The chain links TRBV19 to TRBJ2-1; TRBD2 matches 10 bases. The TCR sequence derives from a man in his sixties who had recovered from COVID-19. CDR3 sequence (DNA): TGTGCCAGTAGCGTTAAGCGGGGGGGCTCGTCCGGACGTGAGCAGTTCTTC. This translates into CASSVKRGGSSGREQFF.